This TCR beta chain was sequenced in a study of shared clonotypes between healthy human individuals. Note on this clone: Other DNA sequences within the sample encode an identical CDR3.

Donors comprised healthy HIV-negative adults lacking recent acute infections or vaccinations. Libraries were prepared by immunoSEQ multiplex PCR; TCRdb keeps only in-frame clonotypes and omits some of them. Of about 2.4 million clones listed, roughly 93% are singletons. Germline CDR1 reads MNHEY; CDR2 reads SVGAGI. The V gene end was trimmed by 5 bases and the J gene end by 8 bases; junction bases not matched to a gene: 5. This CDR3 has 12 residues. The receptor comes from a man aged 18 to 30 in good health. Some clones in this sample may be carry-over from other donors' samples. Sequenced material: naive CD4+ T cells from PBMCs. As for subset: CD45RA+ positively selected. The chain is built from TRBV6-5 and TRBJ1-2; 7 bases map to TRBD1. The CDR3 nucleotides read TGTGCCAGCAGTAGACAGGGCGGGGGCTACACCTTC. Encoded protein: CASSRQGGGYTF.